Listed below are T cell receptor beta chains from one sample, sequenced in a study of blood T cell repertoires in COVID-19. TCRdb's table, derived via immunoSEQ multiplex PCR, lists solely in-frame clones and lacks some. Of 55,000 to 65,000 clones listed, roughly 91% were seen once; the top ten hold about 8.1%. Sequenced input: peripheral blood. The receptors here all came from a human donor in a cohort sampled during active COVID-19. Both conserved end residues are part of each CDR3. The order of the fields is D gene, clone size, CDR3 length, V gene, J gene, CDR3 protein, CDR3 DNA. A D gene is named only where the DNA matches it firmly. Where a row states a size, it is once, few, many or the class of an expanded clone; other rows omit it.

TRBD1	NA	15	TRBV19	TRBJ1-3	CASSINRGLGNTIYF	TGTGCCAGTAGTATCAACAGGGGACTTGGAAACACCATATATTTT
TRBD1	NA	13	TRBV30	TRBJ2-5	CAWSAQGLETQYF	TGTGCCTGGAGTGCACAGGGGCTTGAGACCCAGTACTTC
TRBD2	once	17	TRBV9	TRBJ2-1	CASSPRTSGGGNNEQFF	TGTGCCAGCAGCCCCCGGACTAGCGGGGGGGGCAACAATGAGCAGTTCTTC
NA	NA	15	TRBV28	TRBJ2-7	CASSFGRTGSYEQYF	TGTGCCAGCAGTTTTGGGCGGACGGGATCCTACGAGCAGTACTTC
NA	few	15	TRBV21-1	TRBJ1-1	CASSEHRDMNTEAFF	TGTGCCAGCAGCGAGCATCGAGATATGAACACTGAAGCTTTCTTT
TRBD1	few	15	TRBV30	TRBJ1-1	CAWSGTGRGNTEAFF	TGTGCCTGGAGTGGGACAGGTAGAGGGAACACTGAAGCTTTCTTT
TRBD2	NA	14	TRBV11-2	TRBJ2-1	CASNFELAVNEQFF	TGTGCCAGCAACTTTGAACTAGCGGTTAATGAGCAGTTCTTC
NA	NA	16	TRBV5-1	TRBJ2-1	CASSLAGGGSYNEQFF	TGCGCCAGCAGCTTGGCCGGGGGAGGCTCCTACAATGAGCAGTTCTTC
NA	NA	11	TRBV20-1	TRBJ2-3	CSALLTDTQYF	TGCAGTGCCTTACTCACAGATACGCAGTATTTT
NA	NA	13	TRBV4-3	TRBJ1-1	CASSQNRDLGAFF	TGCGCCAGCAGCCAAAACAGGGATCTCGGGGCTTTCTTT
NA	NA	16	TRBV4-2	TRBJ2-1	CASRNRHSTGWDEQFF	TGTGCCAGCAGAAACAGACACTCGACGGGATGGGATGAGCAGTTCTTC
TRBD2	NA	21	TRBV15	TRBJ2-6	CATMELQRGWTVNSGANVLTF	TGTGCCACCATGGAGCTACAGCGGGGGTGGACCGTAAACTCTGGGGCCAACGTCCTGACTTTC
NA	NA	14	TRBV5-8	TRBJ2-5	CASSFLRVGETQYF	TGTGCCAGCAGTTTCCTGCGAGTCGGGGAGACCCAGTACTTC
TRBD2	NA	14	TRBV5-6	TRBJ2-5	CASSPTSGAETQYF	TGTGCCAGCAGCCCGACTAGCGGGGCGGAGACCCAGTACTTC
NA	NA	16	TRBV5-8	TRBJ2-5	CASSYVGRGSGETQYF	TGTGCCAGCAGTTATGTCGGGCGGGGCTCGGGGGAGACCCAGTACTTC
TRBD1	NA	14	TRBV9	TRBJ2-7	CASSFGTDGGEQYF	TGTGCCAGCAGCTTTGGGACAGACGGCGGCGAGCAGTACTTC
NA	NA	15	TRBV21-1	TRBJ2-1	CASSDVTSGDNEQFF	TGTGCCAGCAGTGACGTGACTAGCGGGGACAATGAGCAGTTCTTC
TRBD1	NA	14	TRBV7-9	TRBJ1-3	CASSAGGLVDTIYF	TGTGCCAGCAGCGCAGGGGGCTTGGTGGACACCATATATTTT
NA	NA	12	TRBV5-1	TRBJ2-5	CASSLFSETQYF	TGCGCCAGCAGCTTGTTCTCAGAGACCCAGTACTTC
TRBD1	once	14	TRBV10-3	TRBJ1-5	CAISEGDRGQPQHF	TGTGCCATCAGTGAGGGAGACAGGGGACAGCCCCAGCATTTT
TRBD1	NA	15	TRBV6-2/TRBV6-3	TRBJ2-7	CASSSTGGGAYEQYF	TGTGCCAGCAGTTCAACAGGGGGCGGGGCGTACGAGCAGTACTTC
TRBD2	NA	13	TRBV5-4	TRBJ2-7	CASSGTSDYEQYF	TGTGCCAGCAGCGGGACTAGCGACTACGAGCAGTACTTC
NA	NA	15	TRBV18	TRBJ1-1	CASSPTTSAGTEAFF	TGTGCCAGCTCACCTACGACATCGGCTGGCACTGAAGCTTTCTTT
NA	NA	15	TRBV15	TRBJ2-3	CATSRDWAEADTQYF	TGTGCCACCAGCAGAGATTGGGCTGAAGCAGATACGCAGTATTTT
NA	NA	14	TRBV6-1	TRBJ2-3	CASSDWTSTDTQYF	TGTGCCAGCAGTGATTGGACTAGCACAGATACGCAGTATTTT
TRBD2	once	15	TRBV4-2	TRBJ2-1	CASSQDSGSWDEQFF	TGTGCCAGCAGCCAAGACAGCGGGAGCTGGGATGAGCAGTTCTTC
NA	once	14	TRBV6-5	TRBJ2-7	CASSPGQLSYEQYF	TGTGCCAGCAGTCCTGGACAACTATCCTACGAGCAGTACTTC
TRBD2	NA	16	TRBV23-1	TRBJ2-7	CASSQKRTSGRGEQYF	TGCGCCAGCAGTCAAAAGCGGACTAGCGGGAGGGGGGAGCAGTACTTC
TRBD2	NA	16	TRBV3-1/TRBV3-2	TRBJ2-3	CASSQVSGGRTDTQYF	TGTGCCAGCAGCCAAGTAAGCGGGGGGCGTACAGATACGCAGTATTTT
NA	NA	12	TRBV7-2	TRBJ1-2	CASSLQNYGYTF	TGTGCCAGCAGCTTACAGAACTATGGCTACACCTTC
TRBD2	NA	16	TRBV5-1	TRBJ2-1	CASSLSGTTSYNEQFF	TGCGCCAGCAGCTTGAGCGGGACTACCTCCTACAATGAGCAGTTCTTC
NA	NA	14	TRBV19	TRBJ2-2	CASKEGAYTGELFF	TGTGCCAGTAAGGAGGGGGCGTACACCGGGGAGCTGTTTTTT
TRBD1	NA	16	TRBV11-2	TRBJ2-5	CASSLGDRLRQETQYF	TGTGCCAGCAGCTTAGGGGACAGGCTACGGCAAGAGACCCAGTACTTC
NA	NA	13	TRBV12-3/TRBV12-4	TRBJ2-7	CASTAGKLSEQYF	TGTGCCAGCACCGCAGGGAAGCTTAGCGAGCAGTACTTC
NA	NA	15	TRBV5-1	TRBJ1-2	CASSIGGTANYGYTF	TGCGCCAGCAGCATAGGAGGTACAGCTAACTATGGCTACACCTTC
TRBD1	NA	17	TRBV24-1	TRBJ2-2	CATGDGGTGGDTGELFF	TGTGCCACCGGTGATGGCGGGACAGGGGGGGACACCGGGGAGCTGTTTTTT
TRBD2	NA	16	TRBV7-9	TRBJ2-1	CASSLAGGGGYNEQFF	TGTGCCAGCAGCCTAGCCGGGGGGGGCGGCTACAATGAGCAGTTCTTC
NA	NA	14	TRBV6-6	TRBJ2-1	CASRQADSYNEQFF	TGTGCCAGTCGACAGGCGGACTCCTACAATGAGCAGTTCTTC
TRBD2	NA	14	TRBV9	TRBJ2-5	CASSVEAGQETQYF	TGTGCCAGCAGCGTAGAAGCGGGGCAAGAGACCCAGTACTTC
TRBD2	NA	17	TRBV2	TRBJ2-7	CASSQPRLAVSSYEQYF	TGTGCCAGCAGCCAACCGCGACTAGCGGTGAGCTCCTACGAGCAGTACTTC
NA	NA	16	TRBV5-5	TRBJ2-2	CASSSRLNLLTGELFF	TGTGCCAGCAGCTCCCGACTGAACCTTTTGACCGGGGAGCTGTTTTTT
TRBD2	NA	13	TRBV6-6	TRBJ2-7	CASSYQREAEQYF	TGTGCCAGCAGTTACCAGCGGGAGGCCGAGCAGTACTTC
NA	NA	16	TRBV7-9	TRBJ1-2	CASSDVGGGAYLGYTF	TGTGCCAGCAGCGACGTTGGTGGGGGGGCCTATCTGGGCTACACCTTC
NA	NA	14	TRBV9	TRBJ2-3	CASSPGTVTDTQYF	TGTGCCAGCAGCCCCGGGACTGTCACAGATACGCAGTATTTT
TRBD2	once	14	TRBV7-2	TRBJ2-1	CASSSRERGGRRFF	TGTGCCAGCAGCTCCCGGGAGCGGGGGGGCAGGCGGTTCTTC
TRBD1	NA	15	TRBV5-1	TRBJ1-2	CASSPSGTGGYGYTF	TGCGCCAGCAGCCCATCAGGGACAGGGGGCTATGGCTACACCTTC
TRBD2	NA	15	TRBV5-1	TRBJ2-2	CASSWGGGGTGELFF	TGCGCCAGCAGCTGGGGCGGGGGAGGCACCGGGGAGCTGTTTTTT
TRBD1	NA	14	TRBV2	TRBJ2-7	CASRPRGTGVEQYF	TGTGCCAGCAGACCAAGGGGGACAGGGGTTGAGCAGTACTTC
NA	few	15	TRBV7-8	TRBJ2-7	CASSLANQGSYEQYF	TGTGCCAGCAGCTTAGCTAATCAGGGAAGTTACGAGCAGTACTTC
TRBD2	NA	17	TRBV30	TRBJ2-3	CAWSGLAGVASTDTQYF	TGTGCCTGGAGTGGACTAGCGGGGGTCGCTAGCACAGATACGCAGTATTTT
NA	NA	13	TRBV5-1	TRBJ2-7	CASSLKLETEQYF	TGCGCCAGCAGCTTAAAACTCGAAACCGAGCAGTACTTC
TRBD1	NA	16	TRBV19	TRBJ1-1	CASSGQGRGTVTEAFF	TGTGCCAGTAGTGGACAGGGCCGCGGGACAGTCACTGAAGCTTTCTTT
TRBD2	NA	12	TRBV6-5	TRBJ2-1	CASTLPGLGEFF	TGTGCCAGCACCCTACCGGGACTAGGGGAGTTCTTC
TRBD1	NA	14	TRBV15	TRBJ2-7	CATSRGTGGYEQYF	TGTGCCACCAGCAGAGGGACAGGGGGCTACGAGCAGTACTTC
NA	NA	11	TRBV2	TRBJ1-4	CASTRGEKLFF	TGTGCCAGCACCCGGGGTGAAAAACTGTTTTTT